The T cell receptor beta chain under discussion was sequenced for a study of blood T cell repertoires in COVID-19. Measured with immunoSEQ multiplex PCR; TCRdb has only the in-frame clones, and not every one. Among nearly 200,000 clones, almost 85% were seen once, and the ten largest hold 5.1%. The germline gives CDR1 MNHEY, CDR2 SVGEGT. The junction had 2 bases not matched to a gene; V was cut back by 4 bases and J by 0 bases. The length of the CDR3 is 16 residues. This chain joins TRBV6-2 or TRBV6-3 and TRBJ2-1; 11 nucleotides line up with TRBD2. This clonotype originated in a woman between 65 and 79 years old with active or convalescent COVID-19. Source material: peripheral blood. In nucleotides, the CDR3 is TGTGCCAGCAGTTTCGGACTAGCGGGCTCCTACAATGAGCAGTTCTTC. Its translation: CASSFGLAGSYNEQFF.